Shown below are 17 T cell receptor beta chains from a single sample sequenced in a study of beta chain features in type 1 diabetes. Expressed TCRB transcripts were sequenced, since all the RNA that had been isolated was reverse transcribed. The data were produced by immunoSEQ multiplex PCR, yet TCRdb's version contains in-frame clones alone and is incomplete. The sample shows 400,000 to 600,000 clones, 25% to 35% of them seen only once. Material for sequencing was naive CD4+ T cells from blood. These receptors were obtained from a man between 18 and 29 years old in good health.

This clone was seen more than once but under ten times. This specimen includes other DNA sequences encoding the same CDR3. CDR3 region: CAWSRADTQYF. The CDR3 DNA follows: TGTGCCTGGAGTAGAGCAGATACGCAGTATTTT. The chain combines TRBV30 with TRBJ2-3; D unclear. The V gene's germline CDR1 is GTSNPN and CDR2 SVGIG (reference sequence). V was trimmed by 2 bases and J by 4 bases, leaving 4 bases between them. The CDR3 extends over 11 amino acids.

A few counts support this clone. The gene calls are TRBV7-9 and TRBJ2-1, with D perhaps matching TRBD1 (6 bases). The CDR3 loop spans 15 amino acids. Germline CDR1 and CDR2: SEHNR and FQNEAQ (reference sequence). Trimming left V 1 base short and J 4 bases short, with 11 bases between. The CDR3 is CASSLEQGKYNEQFF. The CDR3 bases are TGTGCCAGCAGCTTAGAGCAGGGGAAGTACAATGAGCAGTTCTTC. Together with reference TRBV7-9 and TRBJ2-1, the CDR3 gives the full variable domain: DTGVSQNPRHKITKRGQNVTFRCDPISEHNRLYWYRQTLGQGPEFLTYFQNEAQLEKSRLLSDRFSAERPKGSFSTLEIQRTEQGDSAMYLCASSLEQGKYNEQFFGPGTRLTVL.

J is TRBJ2-3 and V is TRBV7-2; unclear D gene. This CDR3 has 14 amino acids. V shed 3 bases and J shed 5 bases, with 12 bases lying between them. CDR1 SGHTA and CDR2 FQGNSA come from the germline V gene. CDR3 in DNA: TGTGCCAGCAGCTTTGGTCAGGATGGAGATACGCAGTATTTT. It specifies CASSFGQDGDTQYF.

This clone was counted a few times. This rearrangement joins TRBV30 to TRBJ2-5, with D unclear. In germline, CDR1 is GTSNPN, CDR2 SVGIG (reference sequence). The germline V and J ends were trimmed by 2 bases and 4 bases, with 5 bases remaining between them. CDR3 size: 11 residues. The CDR3 DNA reads as TGTGCCTGGAGTAGTTCAGAGACCCAGTACTTC. It encodes CAWSSSETQYF.

As to this clone: Other DNA variants within this sample encode the same CDR3. In nucleotides, the CDR3 is TGTGCCAGCAGCTTTGGCAATCAGCCCCAGCATTTT. Amino acid sequence: CASSFGNQPQHF. The V call is TRBV5-6, the J call TRBJ1-5, with D uncertain. The length of the CDR3 is 12 residues. Germline loops: CDR1 SGHDT, CDR2 YYEEEE. V lost 2 bases and J 2 bases, leaving 2 bases between the germline ends. The variable domain in full, with the rest retrieved from reference TRBV5-6 and TRBJ1-5, is DAGVTQSPTHLIKTRGQQVTLRCSPKSGHDTVSWYQQALGQGPQFIFQYYEEEERQRGNFPDRFSGHQFPNYSSELNVNALLLGDSALYLCASSFGNQPQHFGDGTRLSIL.

The chain uses TRBV6-5 and TRBJ2-1; D is undetermined. Germline lookup yields CDR1 MNHEY and CDR2 SVGAGI. The CDR3 is 13 residues long. With 8 bases removed from V and 8 bases from J, the gap between germline ends came to 16 bases. CDR3 sequence reads: CASQDDFLHEQFF. In nucleotides, the CDR3 is TGTGCCAGCCAAGATGACTTCCTCCATGAGCAGTTCTTC.

In regard to this clone: Within the sample, other DNA sequences also encode this same CDR3. The chain couples TRBV15 to TRBJ2-2, with a tentative D call TRBD1 (6 bases). Germline V lookup: CDR1 LNHNV, CDR2 YYDKDF (reference sequence). The CDR3 sequence is 15 residues long. Trimming shortened V by 0 bases and J by 5 bases, and 10 bases separated the two germline ends. CDR3 region: CATSREGRGTGELFF. The CDR3 DNA is TGTGCCACCAGCAGAGAGGGCAGGGGTACCGGGGAGCTGTTTTTT.

The rearrangement links TRBV28 to TRBJ2-1; 11 positions agree with TRBD2. CDR1 MDHEN and CDR2 SYDVKM come from the germline V gene. V lost 5 bases, J lost 9 bases, and 6 bases stayed unmatched. The CDR3 length is 14 residues. For the CDR3, the DNA is TGTGCCAGCAGTCTCGGACTAGCGGGCAGTGAGCAGTTCTTC. Amino acids: CASSLGLAGSEQFF.

The rearrangement links TRBV10-3 to TRBJ2-5; the D is unclear. Germline V gives CDR1 ENHRY, CDR2 SYGVKD. This CDR3 spans 14 amino acids. V dropped 0 bases and J dropped 2 bases, with 7 bases sitting between them. CDR3 amino acids: CAISESDGQETQYF. The CDR3 DNA sequence: TGTGCCATCAGTGAGTCCGACGGGCAAGAGACCCAGTACTTC.

The chain joins TRBV25-1 to TRBJ2-3; 7 positions agree with TRBD2. Trimming took 6 bases from V and 2 from J; bases not matched to a gene: 5. The CDR3 spans 14 residues. The germline CDR1 and CDR2 sequences are MGHDK and SYGVNS. The CDR3 reads CASRSSGITDTQYF. The CDR3 DNA is TGTGCCAGCAGGTCTAGCGGAATCACAGATACGCAGTATTTT.

The CDR3 DNA sequence: TGTGCCATCAGTAGCGGAGACTACGAGCAGTACTTC. Its protein is CAISSGDYEQYF. This chain links TRBV10-3 with TRBJ2-7; possibly TRBD2 for D (5 bases). Deletions cut 5 bases from V and 3 bases from J, with 8 bases between. CDR3 length: 12 residues. Germline CDR1 is ENHRY and CDR2 is SYGVKD.

This chain joins TRBV29-1 and TRBJ2-7; TRBD1 matches at 7 bases. The V and J ends lost 5 bases and 5 bases, in that order; junction bases with no gene match: 6. In germline, CDR1 is SQVTM, CDR2 ANQGSEA. CDR3 length: 12 amino acids. The CDR3 DNA reads as TGCAGCGTTCGATCGCAGGGGGACGAGCAGTACTTC. Its protein is CSVRSQGDEQYF.

The genes are TRBV10-3 and TRBJ2-5; D possibly matches TRBD1 or TRBD2 (6 bases each). The CDR3 is made up of 14 amino acids. The germline CDR1 and CDR2 sequences are ENHRY and SYGVKD. The V end lost 6 bases, the J end lost 5 bases, and 16 bases lay between the germline ends. CDR3 sequence (DNA): TGTGCCATCAGCCGAGTGGGGGGCGCGGAGACCCAGTACTTC. This translates into CAISRVGGAETQYF.

This rearrangement joins TRBV7-2 to TRBJ1-2; D might be TRBD1 (5 bases). V lost 5 bases and J 2 bases, leaving 12 bases between the germline ends. The CDR3 is 14 amino acids. Germline CDR1 and CDR2: SGHTA and FQGNSA. The CDR3 DNA reads TGTGCCAGCAGCGTAGGGACCGCGAACTATGGCTACACCTTC. Amino acids: CASSVGTANYGYTF.

The genes are TRBV2 and TRBJ2-7; D perhaps matches TRBD2 (6 bases). The CDR3 covers 14 residues. Trimming took 8 bases from V and 0 from J, leaving 14 bases between them. CDR1 is SNHLY, CDR2 FYNNEI, per germline. The CDR3 DNA reads as TGTGCCAGCGGGGAGGACACCTACTCCTACGAGCAGTACTTC. This encodes CASGEDTYSYEQYF.

This clone has more than one count but fewer than ten. V is TRBV7-9 and J is TRBJ1-3; no clear D gene. V gave up 3 bases and J gave up 4 bases, with 7 bases separating them. The CDR3 runs 13 residues. The germline gives CDR1 SEHNR, CDR2 FQNEAQ (reference sequence). CDR3 sequence (DNA): TGTGCCAGCAGCTTGTACCAAGGAAACACCATATATTTT. It translates to CASSLYQGNTIYF.

This chain uses TRBV7-8 with TRBJ2-5; D is perhaps TRBD1 (6 bases). Trimming removed 5 bases from V and 5 bases from J, with 24 bases in between. The germline V gene encodes CDR1 SGHVS and CDR2 FQNEAQ. The CDR3 is 17 residues long. CDR3 sequence: CASSLTGLTVGMETQYF. For the CDR3, the DNA is TGTGCCAGCAGCCTTACAGGGCTAACAGTGGGAATGGAGACCCAGTACTTC.